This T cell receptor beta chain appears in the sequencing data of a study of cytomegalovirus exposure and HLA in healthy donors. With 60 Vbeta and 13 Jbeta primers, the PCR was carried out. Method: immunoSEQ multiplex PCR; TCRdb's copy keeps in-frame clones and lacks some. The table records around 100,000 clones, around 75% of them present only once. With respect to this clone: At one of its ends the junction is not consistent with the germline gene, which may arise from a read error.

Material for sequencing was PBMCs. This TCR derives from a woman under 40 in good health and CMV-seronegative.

CDR3 sequence reads: CASSRKGQGSVYSYTF. As DNA, the CDR3 is TGTGCCAGCAGCCGAAAAGGACAGGGGTCTGTCTATAGCTACACCTTC. The chain joins TRBV27 to TRBJ1-2, with 9 bases matching TRBD1. In germline, CDR1 is MNHEY, CDR2 SMNVEV (reference sequence). The CDR3 totals 16 residues.